This TCR beta chain was observed in a study of control samples from healthy donors and cancer patients. Clones were read by immunoSEQ multiplex PCR, and TCRdb kept only the in-frame ones, dropping some. The sample has 90,000 or so clones; about 87% are singletons. Trimming stripped 5 bases from V and 8 bases from J, with 12 bases between. The CDR3 is 12 residues long. Germline assignment: CDR1 SEHNR and CDR2 FQNEAQ (reference sequence). V is TRBV7-9 and J is TRBJ1-2; D not resolved. The receptor was derived from a woman in her 70s in good health. Sequences were obtained from blood. DNA for the CDR3: TGTGCCAGCAGCGCCACCCTTTGGGGCTACACCTTC. It codes for CASSATLWGYTF.